The 27 T cell receptor beta chains listed next were all sequenced from one sample in a study of T-cell reconstitution after alpha-beta-depleted transplantation in children. Construction of the TCRbeta library involved unique molecular identifiers. One entry per CDR3 protein, called by TCRdb with MiXCR from the PCR reads. This sample has 450,000 to 700,000 distinct CDR3 sequences, with over 25% found just once. Source: PBMCs, taken before TCRalphabeta/CD19-depleted stem cell transplant. The receptors derive from a boy younger than two with Wiskott-Aldrich syndrome, due to receive a stem cell transplant.

The chain links TRBV27 to TRBJ2-6, with a weak D call TRBD1 (6 bases). Deletions cut 2 bases from V and 0 bases from J, with 17 bases between. The CDR3 has 19 amino acids. Germline V CDR1 and CDR2: MNHEY, SMNVEV (reference sequence). CDR3 in amino acids: CASSLIRAGVYSGANVLTF. The CDR3, as DNA: TGTGCCAGCAGTTTAATTCGGGCAGGGGTTTACTCTGGGGCCAACGTCCTGACTTTC.

The chain has TRBV5-1 and TRBJ2-7; D call uncertain. Germline CDR1 is SGHRS and CDR2 is YFSETQ. The length of the CDR3 is 14 residues. V lost 0 bases, J lost 2 bases, and 9 bases lay in between. CDR3 nucleotides: TGCGCCAGCAGCTTGGAACGGGTTGCCTACGAGCAGTACTTC. Translated: CASSLERVAYEQYF.

This clonotype was seen more than once but under ten times. The rearrangement uses TRBV5-1 and TRBJ2-1, with 9 bases aligning to TRBD1. This CDR3 comprises 15 residues. Trimming cost V 4 bases and J 4 bases; bases outside gene matches: 6. Germline V gene data show CDR1 as SGHRS and CDR2 as YFSETQ. The CDR3: CASSPQTGGYNEQFF. Here the CDR3 DNA reads TGCGCCAGCAGCCCTCAGACAGGGGGTTACAATGAGCAGTTCTTC.

V gene TRBV6-1 combines with J gene TRBJ2-7; D gene uncertain. Germline-derived CDR1 and CDR2 are MNHNS and SASEGT. Trimming pared 2 bases from V and 1 base from J, leaving 6 bases between. The CDR3 loop spans 13 amino acids. This chain's CDR3 is CASSERSSYEQYF. The CDR3 coding sequence is TGTGCCAGCAGTGAAAGATCGTCCTACGAGCAGTACTTC.

This clonotype has just a few counts. The gene calls are TRBV28 and TRBJ2-4, with D tentatively TRBD1 or TRBD2 (6 bases each). The germline CDR1 and CDR2 sequences are MDHEN and SYDVKM. V was shortened by 7 bases and J by 0 bases, with 10 bases between the two germline ends. The CDR3 is 14 amino acids. CDR3 residues: CASTEGGAKNIQYF. The DNA for the CDR3 is TGTGCCAGCACCGAGGGGGGAGCCAAAAACATTCAGTACTTC.

This clonotype has more than one count but fewer than ten. The rearrangement links TRBV11-2 to TRBJ1-1; tentative D call: TRBD1 (6 bases). The V gene lost 4 bases and the J gene lost 10 bases, with 13 bases spanning the gap. This CDR3 has 12 amino acids. The germline gives CDR1 SGHAT, CDR2 FQNNGV. The CDR3 DNA reads TGTGCCAGCAGCTCCTGGGGGCGGGTAGCTTTCTTT. Translated, it gives CASSSWGRVAFF.

The CDR3 spells CASSREGTSGRASTDTQYF. Written as DNA, the CDR3 is TGCGCCAGCAGCCGAGAAGGGACTAGCGGGCGCGCTAGCACAGATACGCAGTATTTT. This rearrangement joins TRBV4-1 to TRBJ2-3; 12 bases are shared with TRBD2. Germline-derived CDR1 and CDR2 are MGHRA and YSYEKL. Trimming took 4 bases from V and 0 from J; bases not matched to a gene: 11. The CDR3 loop spans 19 amino acids.

The gene calls are TRBV5-4 and TRBJ2-1; 10 positions agree with TRBD2. The germline CDR1 and CDR2 sequences are SGHNT and YYREEE (reference sequence). The CDR3 contains 16 residues. Losses at the gene ends were 2 bases for V and 3 bases for J; bases not matched to a gene: 5. The CDR3 sequence is CASSFMIAGGYNEQFF. The CDR3 bases are TGTGCCAGCAGCTTTATGATAGCGGGAGGCTACAATGAGCAGTTCTTC. Full variable domain (outside the CDR3, taken from reference TRBV5-4 and TRBJ2-1): ETGVTQSPTHLIKTRGQQVTLRCSSQSGHNTVSWYQQALGQGPQFIFQYYREEENGRGNFPPRFSGLQFPNYSSELNVNALELDDSALYLCASSFMIAGGYNEQFFGPGTRLTVL.

This chain links TRBV10-2 with TRBJ2-1; D remains unclear. Germline lookup yields CDR1 WSHSY and CDR2 SAAADI. The CDR3 is 12 amino acids. Trimming stripped 2 bases from V and 5 bases from J, with 4 bases between. The CDR3 loop is CASSEPDNEQFF. The CDR3 nucleotides read TGCGCCAGCAGTGAGCCTGACAATGAGCAGTTCTTC.

The chain has TRBV11-2 and TRBJ2-3; TRBD2 agrees at 13 bases. The CDR3 consists of 18 residues. Trimming removed 1 base from V and 1 base from J; junction bases left unmatched: 5. Germline V lookup: CDR1 SGHAT, CDR2 FQNNGV. The CDR3 DNA is TGTGCCAGCAGCTTAGGGGTAGGACTAGCGGGAGGCACAGATACGCAGTATTTT. This codes for CASSLGVGLAGGTDTQYF.

The V and J genes are TRBV10-3 and TRBJ1-3; no definite D call. The length of the CDR3 is 13 residues. CDR1 is ENHRY and CDR2 is SYGVKD in the germline V gene. Deletions cut 4 bases from V and 4 bases from J, with 8 bases between. CDR3 protein: CAISVGEGNTIYF. The CDR3 nucleotides are TGTGCCATCAGTGTCGGGGAGGGAAACACCATATATTTT.

This clonotype turned up a few times. The genes are TRBV5-5 and TRBJ2-3; D unresolved. Germline V gene data show CDR1 as SGHKS and CDR2 as YYEKEE (reference sequence). This CDR3 region has 17 residues. V was trimmed by 4 bases and J by 1 base, leaving 19 bases between them. CDR3 sequence: CASSPRASGTRTDTQYF. Written as DNA, the CDR3 is TGTGCCAGCAGCCCACGAGCTTCGGGTACCCGCACAGATACGCAGTATTTT.

The J gene is TRBJ2-3, the V gene TRBV7-3; 8 nucleotides align to TRBD2. The CDR3 length is 14 residues. The V gene end was trimmed by 5 bases and the J gene end by 6 bases; junction bases not matched to a gene: 7. CDR1 and CDR2 (germline): SGHTA, FQGTGA. The CDR3 protein is CASSIGLALDTQYF. Here the CDR3 DNA reads TGTGCCAGCAGCATCGGACTAGCATTGGATACGCAGTATTTT. Together with reference TRBV7-3 and TRBJ2-3, the CDR3 gives the full variable domain: GAGVSQTPSNKVTEKGKYVELRCDPISGHTALYWYRQSLGQGPEFLIYFQGTGAADDSGLPNDRFFAVRPEGSVSTLKIQRTERGDSAVYLCASSIGLALDTQYFGPGTRLTVL.

This clonotype was recorded a few times. The V call is TRBV20-1, the J call TRBJ1-2; D not certain. This CDR3 is built from 15 residues. V gave up 0 bases and J gave up 0 bases, with 11 bases separating them. CDR1 is DFQATT, CDR2 SNEGSKA, per germline (reference sequence). In DNA form, the CDR3 reads TGCAGTGCTAGAGACCCCGGCAGTCCTAACTATGGCTACACCTTC. This translates into CSARDPGSPNYGYTF.

V usage is TRBV20-1 and J usage is TRBJ2-3; D gene uncertain. V was trimmed by 4 bases and J by 1 base, leaving 12 bases between them. The CDR3 has 14 amino acids. Germline lookup yields CDR1 DFQATT and CDR2 SNEGSKA (reference sequence). The chain's CDR3 is CSAIVRLRTDTQYF. CDR3 DNA sequence: TGCAGTGCTATCGTTCGGCTCCGCACAGATACGCAGTATTTT.

The chain recombines TRBV5-1 with TRBJ2-1, with 9 positions matching TRBD1. The CDR3 is made up of 14 amino acids. V shed 0 bases and J 8 bases; nucleotides not matched to a gene: 3. The germline CDR1 and CDR2 sequences are SGHRS and YFSETQ. The CDR3 reads CASSLEQGAYEQFF. As DNA, the CDR3 is TGCGCCAGCAGCTTGGAACAGGGGGCATATGAGCAGTTCTTC.

This chain links TRBV28 with TRBJ2-7; D remains unclear. V lost 1 base and J lost 0, with 10 bases in between. Germline-derived CDR1 and CDR2 are MDHEN and SYDVKM. The CDR3 totals 15 residues. The CDR3 protein is CASSLYVSRSYEQYF. The CDR3 nucleotides read TGTGCCAGCAGTTTATACGTTAGTCGCTCCTACGAGCAGTACTTC.

This clonotype was detected ten times or more. This chain joins TRBV5-1 and TRBJ1-1; D unresolved. Germline V gene sequence: CDR1 SGHRS, CDR2 YFSETQ. V shed 0 bases and J shed 0 bases, with 9 bases lying between them. This CDR3 contains 15 residues. The CDR3 nucleotides read TGCGCCAGCAGCTTGGCCCTGGTCATGAACACTGAAGCTTTCTTT. It codes for CASSLALVMNTEAFF.

The J gene is TRBJ1-1, the V gene TRBV29-1; a weak D match, TRBD1 (5 bases). This CDR3 region has 13 residues. The V gene's germline CDR1 is SQVTM and CDR2 ANQGSEA. V lost 6 bases to trimming and J lost 3 bases, with 14 bases between them. For the CDR3, the DNA is TGCAGCGTCTCATCCGGGGCTTACACTGAAGCTTTCTTT. Its protein product is CSVSSGAYTEAFF.

There are a few counts of this clonotype. The chain couples TRBV7-2 to TRBJ2-3; a weak D match, TRBD2 (6 bases). This CDR3 spans 15 amino acids. Trimming shortened V by 5 bases and J by 2 bases, and 14 bases separated the two germline ends. Germline V CDR1 and CDR2: SGHTA, FQGNSA. CDR3 nucleotide sequence: TGTGCCAGCAGCCGTATTAGCGGCTACACAGATACGCAGTATTTT. It translates to CASSRISGYTDTQYF.

This clonotype was seen a few times. The rearrangement joins TRBV28 to TRBJ2-7; D is perhaps TRBD1 (6 bases). V shed 4 bases and J shed 3 bases, with 16 bases lying between them. This CDR3 has 15 residues. Germline lookup yields CDR1 MDHEN and CDR2 SYDVKM. The CDR3 DNA reads TGTGCCAGCAGTTCCTGGACAGCCCCTAACTACGAGCAGTACTTC. Residues: CASSSWTAPNYEQYF.

The chain links TRBV4-1 to TRBJ2-1, with 8 bases matching TRBD2. Germline loops: CDR1 MGHRA, CDR2 YSYEKL. The CDR3 runs to 17 residues. Germline trimming cut 0 bases from V and 6 bases from J; bases unmatched to any gene: 10. The CDR3 sequence is CASSQDRELAGLNEQFF. The CDR3 coding sequence is TGCGCCAGCAGCCAAGATAGGGAGCTAGCGGGCCTCAATGAGCAGTTCTTC.

The genes are TRBV5-1 and TRBJ2-1; 10 bases agree with TRBD2. Per the germline V gene, CDR1 is SGHRS and CDR2 is YFSETQ. The CDR3 is made up of 16 amino acids. Trimming cost V 0 bases and J 8 bases; bases outside gene matches: 8. CDR3 amino acids: CASSLVLAGANHEQFF. The CDR3 DNA is TGCGCCAGCAGCTTGGTTCTAGCGGGAGCCAACCATGAGCAGTTCTTC.

Only a few counts were recorded for this clonotype. The rearrangement links TRBV5-1 to TRBJ2-1; 10 bases line up with TRBD2. Germline CDR1 and CDR2: SGHRS and YFSETQ. CDR3 length: 14 amino acids. J lost 5 bases, V lost 4 bases, and 3 bases had no gene match. CDR3 region: CASSTGTSDNEQFF. DNA for the CDR3: TGCGCCAGCAGCACCGGGACTAGCGACAATGAGCAGTTCTTC.

The chain is built from TRBV6-1 and TRBJ2-3; 8 positions agree with TRBD1. V trimming: 9 bases; J trimming: 2 bases; junction bases outside the gene matches: 4. Germline CDR1 is MNHNS and CDR2 is SASEGT. The CDR3 consists of 13 residues. In DNA, the CDR3 is TGTGCCAGTACGACAGGGGACACAGATACGCAGTATTTT. It specifies CASTTGDTDTQYF.

This chain uses TRBV7-3 with TRBJ2-1; 8 nucleotides match TRBD1. V shed 2 bases and J 15 bases; nucleotides not matched to a gene: 6. The CDR3 extends over 12 amino acids. Per the germline V gene, CDR1 is SGHTA and CDR2 is FQGTGA. The CDR3 reads CASSLGTGPGFF. DNA of the CDR3: TGTGCCAGCAGCTTAGGGACAGGCCCCGGGTTCTTC.

The sample holds one count of this clonotype. The rearrangement uses TRBV5-1 and TRBJ1-2; a weak D match, TRBD1 (5 bases). V lost 0 bases to trimming and J lost 4 bases, with 10 bases between them. Germline values: CDR1 SGHRS, CDR2 YFSETQ. This CDR3 has 14 residues. The CDR3 reads CASSLDRSSYGYTF. In DNA, the CDR3 is TGCGCCAGCAGCTTGGACAGGAGTTCCTATGGCTACACCTTC.